These 18 T cell receptor beta chains share one sample of origin, sequenced in a study of CD8+CD57+ T cells in acquired aplastic anemia. Patients included in sequencing had previously demonstrated CD8+CD57+ cell expansion by flow cytometry. Genomic DNA provided the template from which TCR beta VDJ and CDR3 profiles were obtained. TCRdb called the reads again in MiXCR, with one record for every CDR3 protein. The sample includes 150,000 to 200,000 distinct CDR3 sequences, 48% of them seen just once. The source material was sorted CD4+, CD8+, or CD8+CD57+ T cells (not recorded which) from PBMCs. These receptors came from a human donor with aplastic anemia.

DNA of the CDR3: TGTGCCAGCAGCTTAGACTTTATTGGGGGAAGCAACACTGAAGCTTTCTTT. Protein sequence: CASSLDFIGGSNTEAFF. The chain carries TRBV7-2 and TRBJ1-1, with D possibly TRBD1 on 5 matching bases. Germline V gene lookup returns CDR1 SGHTA and CDR2 FQGNSA. This CDR3 is 17 amino acids long. Trimming pared 1 base from V and 2 bases from J, leaving 17 bases between.

This rearrangement joins TRBV3-1 to TRBJ1-3; D is unresolved. Trimming shortened V by 4 bases and J by 0 bases, and 7 bases separated the two germline ends. The CDR3 consists of 14 residues. Germline CDR1 LGHDT, CDR2 YNNKEL (reference sequence). CDR3 sequence (DNA): TGTGCCAGCAGCCTAACCCTCTCTGGAAACACCATATATTTT. It is translated as CASSLTLSGNTIYF.

Written as DNA, the CDR3 is TGTGCCACCAGTGACCCAGGGGTTTCGACCCAGTACTTC. Amino acid sequence: CATSDPGVSTQYF. The rearrangement uses TRBV24-1 and TRBJ2-5; TRBD1 might be the D (6 bases). The germline gives CDR1 KGHDR, CDR2 SFDVKD. The length of the CDR3 is 13 residues. V lost 4 bases and J 7 bases, leaving 12 bases between the germline ends.

In its sample, this clonotype was seen once. The chain is built from TRBV25-1 and TRBJ1-2; 9 nucleotides align to TRBD1. The junction had 5 bases not matched to a gene; V was cut back by 4 bases and J by 5 bases. Germline CDR1 MGHDK, CDR2 SYGVNS. CDR3 length: 14 amino acids. The CDR3 DNA follows: TGTGCCAGCAGTGGAATAGGACAGGGGTATGGCTACACCTTC. Residues: CASSGIGQGYGYTF.

CDR3 in DNA: TGCAGCGTTCTAGGTGATCTCTACAATGAGCAGTTCTTC. Protein: CSVLGDLYNEQFF. The chain is built from TRBV29-1 and TRBJ2-1; D gene ambiguous. The CDR3 length is 13 residues. Per germline, CDR1 SQVTM and CDR2 ANQGSEA. Trimming shortened V by 5 bases and J by 3 bases, and 11 bases separated the two germline ends.

This clonotype was counted a few times. The chain links TRBV28 to TRBJ2-3; D remains ambiguous. This CDR3 has 12 amino acids. Germline V gene sequence: CDR1 MDHEN, CDR2 SYDVKM. Trimming took off 2 bases at V and 4 bases at J, with 4 bases between the two ends. The CDR3 is CASSLDADTQYF. The CDR3 DNA sequence: TGTGCCAGCAGTTTAGACGCAGATACGCAGTATTTT.

Note on this clonotype: The junction and the germline gene differ at one end; a read error may be behind it. The V gene is TRBV7-2, the J gene TRBJ2-7; 10 bases fit TRBD2. The CDR3 totals 15 residues. The germline CDR1 and CDR2 sequences are SGHTA and FQGNSA. Here the CDR3 reads CVSNVAGGLGYEQYF. In DNA, the CDR3 is TGTGTCAGCAACGTAGCGGGAGGTTTAGGGTACGAGCAGTACTTC.

The chain combines TRBV7-9 with TRBJ1-1, with D possibly matching TRBD1 (5 bases). Per the germline V gene, CDR1 is SEHNR and CDR2 is FQNEAQ (reference sequence). V lost 5 bases and J 10 bases, leaving 14 bases between the germline ends. The CDR3 spans 12 residues. The CDR3 loop is CASSGDALRAFF. CDR3 coding DNA: TGTGCCAGCAGCGGGGACGCCCTGCGAGCTTTCTTT.

This clonotype appeared a few times. The chain combines TRBV2 with TRBJ2-1; D is possibly TRBD2 (6 bases). V was pared by 2 bases and J by 3 bases, with 11 bases between. Per the germline V gene, CDR1 is SNHLY and CDR2 is FYNNEI. The CDR3 has 15 amino acids. The CDR3 loop is CASSENSGVYNEQFF. The DNA of the CDR3 is TGTGCCAGCAGTGAAAATAGCGGAGTCTACAATGAGCAGTTCTTC.

There are many counts of this clonotype. CDR3 loop: CASSVGKGGLNYGYTF. The CDR3 DNA sequence: TGTGCCAGCAGCGTAGGGAAGGGGGGCCTTAACTATGGCTACACCTTC. The chain couples TRBV9 to TRBJ1-2; perhaps TRBD1 as D (6 bases). The germline CDR1 and CDR2 sequences are SGDLS and YYNGEE. V was cut by 0 bases and J by 1 base, with 13 bases left in between. CDR3 length: 16 amino acids.

This chain joins TRBV5-6 and TRBJ2-7, with no clear D. Per germline, CDR1 SGHDT and CDR2 YYEEEE. The CDR3 extends over 14 amino acids. Trimming pared 3 bases from V and 0 bases from J, leaving 10 bases between. For the CDR3, the DNA is TGTGCCAGCAGCTACAGAGTAAGCTCCTACGAGCAGTACTTC. Amino acids: CASSYRVSSYEQYF.

The chain couples TRBV20-1 to TRBJ1-4, with a tentative D call TRBD1 (5 bases). This CDR3 is 13 amino acids long. Trimming left V 5 bases short and J 6 bases short, with 13 bases between. Germline lookup yields CDR1 DFQATT and CDR2 SNEGSKA (reference sequence). CDR3 in amino acids: CSARLGVDEKLFF. The CDR3 DNA reads as TGCAGTGCTCGGTTAGGGGTAGATGAAAAACTGTTTTTT.

The chain links TRBV27 to TRBJ2-3; perhaps TRBD2 as D (5 bases). The CDR3 extends over 15 amino acids. The V gene's germline CDR1 is MNHEY and CDR2 SMNVEV (reference sequence). The V end lost 2 bases, the J end lost 2 bases, and 11 bases lay between the germline ends. The CDR3 DNA reads TGTGCCAGCAGTTTAGGGCGAGCGGACACAGATACGCAGTATTTT. Its protein product is CASSLGRADTDTQYF.

This clonotype was recorded many times. J is TRBJ2-7 and V is TRBV24-1; the D gene is possibly TRBD1 (6 bases). CDR3 length: 13 residues. Germline-derived CDR1 and CDR2 are KGHDR and SFDVKD. Trimming pared 3 bases from V and 4 bases from J, leaving 9 bases between. In DNA form, the CDR3 reads TGTGCCACCAGTGATCCGCAGGGGTACGAGCAGTACTTC. Translation: CATSDPQGYEQYF.

A single count supports this clonotype. The chain carries TRBV2 and TRBJ1-5, with D possibly TRBD1 on 5 matching bases. Germline CDR1 SNHLY, CDR2 FYNNEI. Trimming removed 4 bases at V and 2 bases at J, with 12 bases between. CDR3 size: 15 residues. CDR3 nucleotide sequence: TGTGCCAGCAGTGGGGAGGGGATACGCAATCAGCCCCAGCATTTT. This gives the protein CASSGEGIRNQPQHF.

V is TRBV20-1 and J is TRBJ2-7; D is undetermined. Trimming left V 0 bases short and J 0 bases short, with 6 bases between. The CDR3 spans 13 residues. Germline V gene data show CDR1 as DFQATT and CDR2 as SNEGSKA (reference sequence). As DNA, the CDR3 is TGCAGTGCTAGAGAGCACACCTCCTACGAGCAGTACTTC. Translating it yields CSAREHTSYEQYF.

The chain employs TRBV20-1 and TRBJ2-1, with TRBD2 identical over 9 bases. CDR3 length: 15 residues. Looked up from germline, CDR1 is DFQATT and CDR2 is SNEGSKA (reference sequence). V lost 0 bases to trimming and J lost 4 bases; unmatched junction nucleotides: 4. The DNA for the CDR3 is TGCAGTGCTAGAGAGGCCCTAGCGGGGTACAATGAGCAGTTCTTC. This codes for CSAREALAGYNEQFF.

In the case of this clonotype: A read error is possible here, since a much larger clone lies one base away. The chain joins TRBV9 to TRBJ2-2; D ambiguous. The CDR3 runs 15 residues. Trimming removed 0 bases from V and 7 bases from J, with 13 bases in between. Germline-derived CDR1 and CDR2 are SGDLS and YYNGEE. As DNA, the CDR3 is TGTGCCAGCAGCGTAGCCCCTAGGGCCGGCGGGGAGCTGTTTTTT. This translates into CASSVAPRAGGELFF. Variable domain in full (rest from reference TRBV9 and TRBJ2-2): DSGVTQTPKHLITATGQRVTLRCSPRSGDLSVYWYQQSLDQGLQFLIQYYNGEERAKGNILERFSAQQFPDLHSELNLSSLELGDSALYFCASSVAPRAGGELFFGEGSRLTVL.